The 23 T cell receptor beta chains below come from one sample, sequenced in a study of vaccination effects on CD4 cells after COVID-19. Sequencing was preceded by expansion of antigen-specific CD4+ T cells with viral peptide pools in the ViraFEST assay. Isolation of CD4+ T cells took place after less than twelve days of culture. None of these healthy vaccinees had been infected with SARS-CoV-2 before vaccination. Measured with immunoSEQ multiplex PCR; TCRdb has only the in-frame clones, and not every one. The sample has approximately 23,000 clones, approximately 71% seen once. Which antigens these TCRs recognize remains unknown. The sample was CD4+ T cells from PBMCs cultured with HCoV-OC43 spike peptides, taken before COVID-19 vaccination. The subset denotes: HCoV-OC43 spike overlapping peptide pool stimulation. The receptor set was obtained from a human donor who received a COVID-19 vaccine.

This rearrangement joins TRBV3-1 (or the pseudogene TRBV3-2) to TRBJ2-7; 8 bases align to TRBD1. The V segment lost 8 bases and the J segment 4 bases; nucleotides outside the gene matches: 7. CDR1 LGHDT and CDR2 YNNKEL come from the germline V gene (reference sequence). This CDR3 region has 13 residues. CDR3 nucleotides: TGTGCCAGCGGCAGGGGGCCGGGATACGAGCAGTACTTC. Translation gives CASGRGPGYEQYF.

The rearrangement links TRBV12-5 to TRBJ2-1; D uncertain. Trimming shortened V by 3 bases and J by 12 bases, and 9 bases separated the two germline ends. The germline V gene encodes CDR1 LGHNT and CDR2 FRNRAP. CDR3 size: 11 residues. Here the CDR3 reads CASGLDVVQFF. CDR3 coding DNA: TGTGCTAGTGGTTTAGATGTGGTGCAGTTCTTC.

The chain employs TRBV19 and TRBJ1-1; D remains ambiguous. The V gene's germline CDR1 is LNHDA and CDR2 SQIVND (reference sequence). This CDR3 region has 15 residues. Trimming shortened V by 7 bases and J by 0 bases, and 15 bases separated the two germline ends. In nucleotides, the CDR3 is TGTGCCAGTACCAACCAAGTCGGATTGAACACTGAAGCTTTCTTT. Its protein is CASTNQVGLNTEAFF.

The V and J genes are TRBV5-1 and TRBJ2-7, with 8 bases fitting TRBD1. This CDR3 has 16 residues. Trimming cost V 0 bases and J 0 bases; bases outside gene matches: 5. Germline-derived CDR1 and CDR2 are SGHRS and YFSETQ. CDR3 sequence: CASSLAPTGDSYEQYF. In nucleotides, the CDR3 is TGCGCCAGCAGCTTGGCACCGACAGGGGACTCCTACGAGCAGTACTTC. The variable domain in full, with the rest retrieved from reference TRBV5-1 and TRBJ2-7, is KAGVTQTPRYLIKTRGQQVTLSCSPISGHRSVSWYQQTPGQGLQFLFEYFSETQRNKGNFPGRFSGRQFSNSRSEMNVSTLELGDSALYLCASSLAPTGDSYEQYFGPGTRLTVT.

This chain joins TRBV27 and TRBJ1-1, with a weak D call TRBD1 (6 bases). Trimming took 6 bases from V and 4 from J, leaving 18 bases between them. Germline V gene sequence: CDR1 MNHEY, CDR2 SMNVEV (reference sequence). The CDR3 runs 15 residues. The CDR3 coding sequence is TGTGCCAGCAGCGAAGAGGGACACCCTGGCACTGAAGCTTTCTTT. Translating gives CASSEEGHPGTEAFF.

The chain employs TRBV5-1 and TRBJ2-3; 9 nucleotides agree with TRBD1. CDR3 size: 14 residues. With V trimmed by 4 bases and J by 5 bases, 5 bases remained unmatched. The germline V gene encodes CDR1 SGHRS and CDR2 YFSETQ. CDR3 DNA sequence: TGCGCCAGCAGCGAACAGGGGGCAGAAGATACGCAGTATTTT. It yields the protein CASSEQGAEDTQYF.

Remarks on this clone: Compared with germline, one end of the junction differs, possibly owing to a read error. This chain connects TRBV19 to TRBJ1-5; 9 nucleotides line up with TRBD1. The CDR3 sequence is 15 residues long. In germline, CDR1 is LNHDA, CDR2 SQIVND (reference sequence). Here the CDR3 DNA reads TGTGCCAGTACTATACAGGGGGCCCGCAATCAGCCCCAGCATTTT. It is translated as CASTIQGARNQPQHF.

This rearrangement joins TRBV7-2 to TRBJ2-1; 11 positions agree with TRBD2. CDR1 and CDR2 from the germline V gene are SGHTA and FQGNSA. With 1 base clipped from V and 15 bases from J, the junction kept 5 bases outside the gene matches. The CDR3 spans 13 residues. The CDR3 loop is CASSLGLLAGGFF. The DNA for the CDR3 is TGTGCCAGCAGCTTAGGCCTCCTAGCGGGGGGGTTCTTC. The complete variable domain, with remaining parts taken from reference TRBV7-2 and TRBJ2-1, reads GAGVSQSPSNKVTEKGKDVELRCDPISGHTALYWYRQSLGQGLEFLIYFQGNSAPDKSGLPSDRFSAERTGGSVSTLTIQRTQQEDSAVYLCASSLGLLAGGFFGPGTRLTVL.

J is TRBJ2-1 and V is TRBV5-4, with 10 bases identical to TRBD2. V gave up 0 bases and J gave up 4 bases; unmatched junction bases: 4. In germline, CDR1 is SGHNT, CDR2 YYREEE (reference sequence). The CDR3 contains 16 residues. CDR3 amino acids: CASSLDPSGGYNEQFF. The CDR3, as DNA: TGTGCCAGCAGCTTGGACCCTAGCGGGGGATACAATGAGCAGTTCTTC.

This clone was observed a handful of times. The chain is built from TRBV2 and TRBJ2-7, with 10 bases identical to TRBD2. The V gene's germline CDR1 is SNHLY and CDR2 FYNNEI. There are 17 residues in the CDR3. With 0 bases clipped from V and 2 bases from J, the junction kept 7 bases outside the gene matches. The CDR3 loop reads CASSEASTSGLAYEQYF. The CDR3 coding sequence is TGTGCCAGCAGTGAAGCGTCGACTAGCGGGTTGGCCTACGAGCAGTACTTC. The whole variable domain, remainder taken from reference TRBV2 and TRBJ2-7, is EPEVTQTPSHQVTQMGQEVILRCVPISNHLYFYWYRQILGQKVEFLVSFYNNEISEKSEIFDDQFSVERPDGSNFTLKIRSTKLEDSAMYFCASSEASTSGLAYEQYFGPGTRLTVT.

The CDR3 loop is CASSLAQGASKNIQYF. Written as DNA, the CDR3 is TGTGCCAGCAGCTTAGCCCAGGGGGCTTCCAAAAACATTCAGTACTTC. The chain is built from TRBV11-2 and TRBJ2-4; 8 bases fit TRBD1. V gave up 1 base and J gave up 2 bases; unmatched junction bases: 4. The germline V gene has CDR1 SGHAT and CDR2 FQNNGV. There are 16 residues in the CDR3.

On this clone: Germline is not matched at one junction end, which may reflect a read error. This chain connects TRBV5-1 to TRBJ2-7, with 7 bases matching TRBD1. The CDR3 length is 14 residues. Germline V gives CDR1 SGHRS, CDR2 YFSETQ. This chain's CDR3 is CASSLGQQGSEQYF. CDR3 coding DNA: TGCGCCAGCAGTTTGGGACAGCAAGGGTCCGAGCAGTACTTC.

The J gene is TRBJ1-2, the V gene TRBV7-2, with D possibly being TRBD1 (6 bases). CDR3 length: 13 residues. The germline V gene has CDR1 SGHTA and CDR2 FQGNSA. The V gene lost 7 bases and the J gene lost 2 bases, with 11 bases spanning the gap. The CDR3 loop is CASTPTGNYGYTF. The CDR3 region has the DNA TGTGCCAGCACCCCGACAGGCAACTATGGCTACACCTTC.

This clone has more than one count but fewer than ten. The gene calls are TRBV2 and TRBJ1-3, with 7 nucleotides matching TRBD1. CDR1 and CDR2 (germline): SNHLY, FYNNEI. Trimming cost V 4 bases and J 0 bases; bases outside gene matches: 12. The CDR3 contains 18 residues. The CDR3 DNA reads TGTGCCAGCAGTGTTACCGGGACAGCCCTTCTCTCTGGAAACACCATATATTTT. Translating it yields CASSVTGTALLSGNTIYF.

The J gene is TRBJ1-5, the V gene TRBV14, with 8 bases matching TRBD1. Per germline, CDR1 SGHDN and CDR2 FVKESK. The CDR3 is 14 amino acids. J was trimmed by 2 bases and V by 3 bases; bases with no gene match: 0. The CDR3 DNA reads as TGTGCCAGCAGCCAGACAGGGGGCAATCAGCCCCAGCATTTT. It encodes CASSQTGGNQPQHF.

The rearrangement joins TRBV7-9 to TRBJ1-3; D is unclear. Germline assignment: CDR1 SEHNR and CDR2 FQNEAQ (reference sequence). The CDR3 contains 15 residues. V lost 2 bases and J 4 bases, leaving 12 bases between the germline ends. CDR3 amino acids: CASSLFGRYGNTIYF. For the CDR3, the DNA is TGTGCCAGCAGCTTATTCGGTCGGTACGGAAACACCATATATTTT.

The chain joins TRBV7-8 to TRBJ1-6; 8 bases agree with TRBD1. The CDR3 is 15 residues long. Germline CDR1 SGHVS, CDR2 FQNEAQ. V was clipped by 7 bases and J by 7 bases; unmatched bases: 9. This CDR3 is CASTLRQGSNSPLHF. In DNA, the CDR3 is TGTGCCAGCACCCTCCGACAGGGGTCGAATTCACCCCTCCACTTT.

This chain joins TRBV2 and TRBJ2-5; D possibly corresponds to TRBD1 (6 bases). Trimming cost V 1 base and J 5 bases, with 11 bases left between them. This CDR3 has 14 amino acids. Looked up from germline, CDR1 is SNHLY and CDR2 is FYNNEI. The CDR3 region is CASSEEGVSETQYF. The CDR3, as DNA: TGTGCCAGCAGTGAAGAGGGGGTGTCGGAGACCCAGTACTTC.

A single count supports this clone. The chain carries TRBV5-5 and TRBJ1-5, with 9 bases matching TRBD1. Germline CDR1 SGHKS, CDR2 YYEKEE (reference sequence). Unmatched junction bases numbered 4, after V lost 3 bases and J lost 3 bases. The CDR3 length is 15 residues. CDR3 residues: CASSWGTGINQPQHF. The DNA for the CDR3 is TGTGCCAGCAGCTGGGGGACAGGGATCAATCAGCCCCAGCATTTT.

The V gene is TRBV2, the J gene TRBJ2-3; 7 bases align to TRBD2. Unmatched junction bases numbered 26, after V lost 7 bases and J lost 4 bases. Per the germline V gene, CDR1 is SNHLY and CDR2 is FYNNEI. The CDR3 consists of 20 residues. CDR3 bases: TGTGCCAGCATAGATCCCCCATATGCCGGGCGGGAGCCGCGGGCAGATACGCAGTATTTT. Protein sequence: CASIDPPYAGREPRADTQYF.

This clone was seen a single time. V usage is TRBV18 and J usage is TRBJ1-3; a weak D match, TRBD1 (5 bases). V shed 6 bases and J shed 1 base, with 10 bases lying between them. Germline lookup yields CDR1 KGHSH and CDR2 LQKENI. The CDR3 runs to 14 residues. The CDR3, as DNA: TGTGCCAGCTCTCCGGGGGGATCTGGAAACACCATATATTTT. Translating gives CASSPGGSGNTIYF.

V and J are TRBV24-1 and TRBJ1-2; 9 bases line up with TRBD1. The CDR3 consists of 14 residues. Trimming took 9 bases from V and 7 from J; bases not matched to a gene: 11. The germline V gene encodes CDR1 KGHDR and CDR2 SFDVKD. CDR3: CATRAGQGLGGYTF. CDR3 in DNA: TGTGCCACCCGGGCGGGACAGGGTCTAGGTGGCTACACCTTC.

The chain has TRBV10-3 and TRBJ2-1; 10 nucleotides align to TRBD2. Germline loops: CDR1 ENHRY, CDR2 SYGVKD. The CDR3 length is 15 residues. The trim removed 4 bases at V and 2 bases at J, leaving 2 bases unmatched. The CDR3 protein is CAISAAGGTYNEQFF. The CDR3 coding sequence is TGTGCCATCAGTGCAGCGGGGGGGACCTACAATGAGCAGTTCTTC.